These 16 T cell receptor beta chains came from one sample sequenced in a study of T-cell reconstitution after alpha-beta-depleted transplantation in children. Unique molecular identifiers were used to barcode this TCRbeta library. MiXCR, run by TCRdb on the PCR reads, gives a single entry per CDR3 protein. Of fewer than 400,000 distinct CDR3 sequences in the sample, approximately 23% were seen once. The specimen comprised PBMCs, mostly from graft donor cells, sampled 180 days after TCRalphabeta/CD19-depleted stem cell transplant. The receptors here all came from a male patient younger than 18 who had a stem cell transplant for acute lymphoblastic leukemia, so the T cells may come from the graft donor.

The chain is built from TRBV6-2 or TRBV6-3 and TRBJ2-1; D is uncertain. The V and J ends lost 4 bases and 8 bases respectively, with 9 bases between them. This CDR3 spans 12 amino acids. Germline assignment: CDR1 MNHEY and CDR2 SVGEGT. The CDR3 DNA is TGTGCCAGCAGTTTAGTTGGCTATGAGCAGTTCTTC. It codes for CASSLVGYEQFF.

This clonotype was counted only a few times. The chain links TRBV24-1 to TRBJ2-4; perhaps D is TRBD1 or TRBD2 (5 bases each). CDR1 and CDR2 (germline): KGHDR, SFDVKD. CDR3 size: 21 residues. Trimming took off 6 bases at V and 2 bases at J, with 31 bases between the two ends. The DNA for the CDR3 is TGTGCCACCAGTAGAGGTGGCCGGGACCCTAATTACTTGTCCTCCAAAAACATTCAGTACTTC. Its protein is CATSRGGRDPNYLSSKNIQYF.

The CDR3 sequence: CASSQIRGLPGTQYF. The CDR3 DNA reads as TGCGCCAGCAGCCAAATTAGAGGCCTCCCGGGGACCCAGTACTTC. V gene TRBV4-1 combines with J gene TRBJ2-5, with D uncertain. V was clipped by 2 bases and J by 7 bases, with 17 bases between them. The CDR3 spans 15 residues. In germline, CDR1 is MGHRA, CDR2 YSYEKL.

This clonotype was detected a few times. The CDR3 DNA sequence: TGTGCCTGGAGTGTATACTATGGCTACACCTTC. It encodes CAWSVYYGYTF. The gene calls are TRBV30 and TRBJ1-2; D unclear. Germline V gene lookup returns CDR1 GTSNPN and CDR2 SVGIG (reference sequence). The V end lost 0 bases, the J end lost 3 bases, and 2 bases lay between the germline ends. The CDR3 runs 11 residues.

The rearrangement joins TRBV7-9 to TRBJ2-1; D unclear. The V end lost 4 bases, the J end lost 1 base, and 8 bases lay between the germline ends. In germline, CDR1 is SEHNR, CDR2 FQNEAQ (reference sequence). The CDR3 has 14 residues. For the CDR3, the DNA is TGTGCCAGCAGCTACCCGAGGTCCTACAATGAGCAGTTCTTC. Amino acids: CASSYPRSYNEQFF.

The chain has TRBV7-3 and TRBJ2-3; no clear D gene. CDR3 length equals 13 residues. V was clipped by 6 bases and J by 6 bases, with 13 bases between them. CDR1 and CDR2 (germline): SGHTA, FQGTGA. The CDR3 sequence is CASSPGPWDTQYF. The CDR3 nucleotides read TGTGCCAGCAGTCCCGGGCCCTGGGATACGCAGTATTTT.

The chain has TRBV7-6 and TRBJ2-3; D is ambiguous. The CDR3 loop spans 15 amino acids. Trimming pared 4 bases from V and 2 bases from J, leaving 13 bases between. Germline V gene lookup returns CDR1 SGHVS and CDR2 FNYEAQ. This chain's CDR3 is CASSSLRTITDTQYF. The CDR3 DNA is TGTGCCAGCAGCTCACTTCGAACTATCACAGATACGCAGTATTTT.

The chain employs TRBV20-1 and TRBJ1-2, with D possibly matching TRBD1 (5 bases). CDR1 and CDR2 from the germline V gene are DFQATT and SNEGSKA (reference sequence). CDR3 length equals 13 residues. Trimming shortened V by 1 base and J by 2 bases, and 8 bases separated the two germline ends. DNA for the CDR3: TGCAGTGCTAGAGTGGGGCGGAACTATGGCTACACCTTC. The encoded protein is CSARVGRNYGYTF.

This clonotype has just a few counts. The CDR3 DNA reads as TGTGCTACCAGCTTAGGAACAGGGTTGGGCGGCTACACCTTC. It specifies CATSLGTGLGGYTF. The chain links TRBV7-9 to TRBJ1-2, with a possible D match to TRBD1 (6 bases). Germline V gene sequence: CDR1 SEHNR, CDR2 FQNEAQ (reference sequence). This CDR3 contains 14 residues.

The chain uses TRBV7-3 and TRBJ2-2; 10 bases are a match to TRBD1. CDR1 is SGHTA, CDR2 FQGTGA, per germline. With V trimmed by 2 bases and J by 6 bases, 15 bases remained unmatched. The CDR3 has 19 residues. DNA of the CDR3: TGTGCCAGCAGCTTACCGACAGGGGGCGGTCTAATTAATGCCGGGGAGCTGTTTTTT. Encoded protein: CASSLPTGGGLINAGELFF. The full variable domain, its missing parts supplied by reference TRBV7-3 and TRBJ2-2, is GAGVSQTPSNKVTEKGKYVELRCDPISGHTALYWYRQSLGQGPEFLIYFQGTGAADDSGLPNDRFFAVRPEGSVSTLKIQRTERGDSAVYLCASSLPTGGGLINAGELFFGEGSRLTVL.

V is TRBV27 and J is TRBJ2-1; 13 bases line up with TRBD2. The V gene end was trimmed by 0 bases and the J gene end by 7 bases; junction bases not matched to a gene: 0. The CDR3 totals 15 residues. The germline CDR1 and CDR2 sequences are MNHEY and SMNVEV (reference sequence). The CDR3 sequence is CASSLSTSGGNEQFF. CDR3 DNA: TGTGCCAGCAGTTTATCGACTAGCGGGGGGAATGAGCAGTTCTTC.

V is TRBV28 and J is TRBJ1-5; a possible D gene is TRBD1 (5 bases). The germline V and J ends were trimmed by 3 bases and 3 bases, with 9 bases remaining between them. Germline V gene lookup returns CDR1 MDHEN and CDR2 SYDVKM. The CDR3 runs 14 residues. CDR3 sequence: CASSLQQVNQPQHF. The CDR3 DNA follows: TGTGCCAGCAGTTTGCAACAGGTCAATCAGCCCCAGCATTTT.

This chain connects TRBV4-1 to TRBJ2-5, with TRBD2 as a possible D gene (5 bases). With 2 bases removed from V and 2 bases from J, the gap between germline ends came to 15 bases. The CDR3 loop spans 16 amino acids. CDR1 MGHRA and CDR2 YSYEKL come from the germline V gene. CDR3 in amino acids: CASSQSGESGQETQYF. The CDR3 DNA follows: TGCGCCAGCAGCCAATCAGGCGAAAGCGGACAAGAGACCCAGTACTTC.

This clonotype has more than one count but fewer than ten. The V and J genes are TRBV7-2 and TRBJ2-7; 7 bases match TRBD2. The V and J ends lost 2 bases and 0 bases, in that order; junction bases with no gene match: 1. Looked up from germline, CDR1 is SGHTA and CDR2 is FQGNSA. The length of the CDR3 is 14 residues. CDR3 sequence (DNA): TGTGCCAGCAGCTTACGGGGGGACTCCTACGAGCAGTACTTC. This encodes CASSLRGDSYEQYF.

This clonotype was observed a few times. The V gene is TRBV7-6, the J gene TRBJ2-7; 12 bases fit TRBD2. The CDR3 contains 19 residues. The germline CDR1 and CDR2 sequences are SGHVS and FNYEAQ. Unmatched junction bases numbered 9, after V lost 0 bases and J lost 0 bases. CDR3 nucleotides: TGTGCCAGCAGCTTAGCCCAGACTAGCGGGAGTGGCCTCTCCTACGAGCAGTACTTC. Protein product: CASSLAQTSGSGLSYEQYF.

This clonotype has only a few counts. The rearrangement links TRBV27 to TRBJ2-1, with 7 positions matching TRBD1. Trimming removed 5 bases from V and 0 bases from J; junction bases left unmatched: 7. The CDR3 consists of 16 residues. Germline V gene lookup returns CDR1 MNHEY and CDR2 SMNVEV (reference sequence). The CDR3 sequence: CASSLGGSSSYNEQFF. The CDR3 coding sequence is TGTGCCAGCAGTCTAGGGGGCTCTAGCTCCTACAATGAGCAGTTCTTC.